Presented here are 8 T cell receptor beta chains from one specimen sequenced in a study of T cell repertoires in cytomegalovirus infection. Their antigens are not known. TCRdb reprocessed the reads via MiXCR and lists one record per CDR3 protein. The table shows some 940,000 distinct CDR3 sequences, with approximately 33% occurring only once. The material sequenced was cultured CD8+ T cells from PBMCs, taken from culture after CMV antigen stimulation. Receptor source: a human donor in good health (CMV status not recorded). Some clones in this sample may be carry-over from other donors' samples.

This chain's CDR3 is CATGVLNYGYTF. DNA for the CDR3: TGTGCCACGGGCGTACTTAACTATGGCTACACCTTC. The rearrangement joins TRBV19 to TRBJ1-2; D gene uncertain. The CDR3 consists of 12 residues. Trimming stripped 10 bases from V and 1 base from J, with 10 bases between. CDR1 and CDR2 from the germline V gene are LNHDA and SQIVND (reference sequence).

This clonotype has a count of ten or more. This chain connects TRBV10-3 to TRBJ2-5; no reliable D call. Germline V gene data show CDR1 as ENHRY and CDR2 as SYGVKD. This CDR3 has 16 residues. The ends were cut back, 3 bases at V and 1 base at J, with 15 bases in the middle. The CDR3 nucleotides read TGTGCCATCAGTGAAACCCCCCGGCTATCCCAAGAGACCCAGTACTTC. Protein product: CAISETPRLSQETQYF.

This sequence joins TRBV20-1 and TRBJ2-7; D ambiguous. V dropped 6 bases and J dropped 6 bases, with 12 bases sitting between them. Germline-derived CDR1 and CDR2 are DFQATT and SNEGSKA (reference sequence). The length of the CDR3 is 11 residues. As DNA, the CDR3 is TGCAGTGCCCAAGGGATGGGCGAGCAGTACTTC. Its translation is CSAQGMGEQYF.

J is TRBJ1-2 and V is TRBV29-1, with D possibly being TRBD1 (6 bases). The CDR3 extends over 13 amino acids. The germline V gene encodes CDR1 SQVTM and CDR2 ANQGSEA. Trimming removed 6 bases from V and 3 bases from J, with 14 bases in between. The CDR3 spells CSVDTGSDYGYTF. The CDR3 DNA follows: TGCAGCGTAGACACAGGGTCGGACTATGGCTACACCTTC.

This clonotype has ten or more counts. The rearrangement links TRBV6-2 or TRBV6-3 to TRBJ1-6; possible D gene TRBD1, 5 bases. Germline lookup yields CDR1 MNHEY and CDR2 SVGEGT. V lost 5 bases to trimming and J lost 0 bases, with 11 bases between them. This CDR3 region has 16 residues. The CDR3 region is CASSPRGSSYNSPLHF. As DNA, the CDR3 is TGTGCCAGCAGTCCACGGGGGAGCTCCTATAATTCACCCCTCCACTTT.

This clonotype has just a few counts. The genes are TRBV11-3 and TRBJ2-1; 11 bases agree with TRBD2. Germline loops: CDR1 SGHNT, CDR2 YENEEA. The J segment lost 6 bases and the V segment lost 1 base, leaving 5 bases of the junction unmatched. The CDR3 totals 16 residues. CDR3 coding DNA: TGTGCCAGCAGCTTAGGGGTAGCGGGGGGGGCCAATGAGCAGTTCTTC. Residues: CASSLGVAGGANEQFF. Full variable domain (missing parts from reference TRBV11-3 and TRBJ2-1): EAGVVQSPRYKIIEKKQPVAFWCNPISGHNTLYWYLQNLGQGPELLIRYENEEAVDDSQLPKDRFSAERLKGVDSTLKIQPAELGDSAVYLCASSLGVAGGANEQFFGPGTRLTVL.

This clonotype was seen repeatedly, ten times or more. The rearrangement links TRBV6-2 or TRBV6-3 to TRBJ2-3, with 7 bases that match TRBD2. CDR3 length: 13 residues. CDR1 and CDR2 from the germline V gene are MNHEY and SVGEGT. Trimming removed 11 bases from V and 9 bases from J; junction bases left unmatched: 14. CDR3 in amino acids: CAARGDYPPTQYF. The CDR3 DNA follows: TGTGCCGCCCGGGGGGACTACCCACCGACGCAGTATTTT.

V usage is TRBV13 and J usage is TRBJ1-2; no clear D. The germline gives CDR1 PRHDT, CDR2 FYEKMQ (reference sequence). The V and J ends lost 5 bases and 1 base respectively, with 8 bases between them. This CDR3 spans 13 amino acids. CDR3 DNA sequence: TGTGCCAGCAGCGTTGGGATTAACTATGGCTACACCTTC. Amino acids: CASSVGINYGYTF.